This TCR beta chain stems from a study of shared clonotypes between healthy human individuals (dated by TCRdb to about 2020). Study-level background: Three men and two women, aged 18 to 49 years, made up the cohort. Per donor, leukapheresis produced somewhere between about 0.85 and 10 billion PBMCs. To estimate repertoire size and how much clonotypes are shared between individuals, the study performed deep sequencing of blood TCR repertoires from 4 to 6 healthy adults. To increase sequencing depth and limit assay-specific biases, TCR repertoire library preparation and sequencing were carried out by different laboratories using diverse techniques. Per donor, three plates each were used for CD4 naive and CD4 memory, two for CD8 naive, and one for CD8 memory.

Donors were healthy HIV-negative adults with no recently reported acute infections or vaccinations. Every donor was a Caucasian adult living in Nashville, Tennessee, USA. CD4+ T cells were enriched by magnetic negative selection; naive cells were then positively selected on CD45RA, and the negative fraction formed the memory subset. Blood was collected by leukapheresis, and PBMCs were isolated by Ficoll-Histopaque density gradient centrifugation and then cryopreserved in liquid nitrogen vapor phase. Purity and quantity of every magnetically sorted T cell population were checked by analytical flow cytometry. From each sorted fraction, genomic DNA was isolated and quantified by UV absorbance on a Nanodrop 2000c. As regards this clone: Its target antigen remains unknown. Per-base qualities were not stored, and no clone one base away is much larger.

The CDR3 numbers 14 residues from cysteine through phenylalanine. The kept DNA is CDR3 alone, 42 bases in frame from the first base. V is reduced by 4 bases and J by 3 bases, leaving a spacing of 12 bases between them. The germline V gene encodes CDR1 MNHNS and CDR2 SASEGT. Study-wide conclusions, independent of this receptor: Compared with non-shared clonotypes, clonotypes shared by all four sorted-subset donors had higher generation probabilities. Sampling was limited to blood, and TCR repertoires in tissue likely differ from TCR repertoires in blood. Pairwise subsampling indicated that sequencing depth was expected to affect the degree of clonotype sharing among donors. Because the study included a small number of donors, the genetic and exposure-history diversity represented was limited. When a few donors were compared, the shared fraction of clonotypes was 5% to 6.5% for naive CD4, around 4% for naive CD8, roughly 2.5% for memory CD4, and less than 0.45% for memory CD8. Naive subsets generally had larger estimated clonotype richness than memory subsets did. Even with the large sequencing depth, rarefaction of the sorted-subset datasets indicated that sequencing was incomplete.

TCR CDR3 regions were amplified from genomic DNA by multiplex PCR using the deep immunoSEQ assay. For each cell subset, the extracted genomic DNA was distributed evenly across all wells of several immunoSEQ 96-well plates, and each plate served as one replicate. For sorted subsets, about 220 ng of genomic DNA, equivalent to around 29,000 T cell genomes, went into each replicate PCR. The purified libraries were quantified using a Qubit 3.0 fluorometer, sized with a Bioanalyzer 2100, and then quantified again using the KAPA Library Quantification kit. Each immunoSEQ 96-well plate was sequenced on its own single-read 150-cycle Illumina NextSeq 550 flow cell. As for the authors' bioinformatics: Because the immunoSEQ output included only junctional sequences and no quality scores, the filtering could not be the same as the filtering used for full-length reads. To assign V/J genes and CDR3, sequences were annotated using PyIR, a Python wrapper for IgBLAST v1.9, with IMGT germline references. Reads were removed for weak V/J assignments (E-value above 1e-6), missing CDR3, stop codons, out-of-frame junctions, or ambiguous translated residues. V3J clonotypes were defined as sequences sharing an identical inferred V gene, J gene, and CDR3 amino acid sequence. Percentage overlap between repertoires was calculated by dividing the number of shared unique clonotypes by the size of the smaller repertoire. Three approaches were used to assess repertoire richness: RTK rarefaction, the Chao1 estimator, and Recon v2.1 estimates of unobserved clonotypes. Generation probabilities were computed with OLGA for all TCRbeta clonotypes obtained by the gDNA method from a handful of donors. TCRdb took over this immuneACCESS table, retaining in-frame rearrangements with V and J assigned. Such tables are incomplete; in checked studies, under half of the missing clones stem from an unresolved V gene, and the remainder is unexplained. V and J calls and clone size come straight from that table; D and trimming were deduced from the DNA. The sample table shows approximately 640,000 clones, and around 72% are seen once. The top ten clones comprise roughly 1.8% of the sample.

This clonotype was obtained from a woman aged 30 to 39 in good health. The rearrangement joined TRBV6-1 to TRBJ1-1; TRBD1 is a possible D gene, resting on 5 matching bases. Sequencing used memory CD4+ T cells sorted from blood. Read against the paper, the sample's cell subset or site label means: CD45RA-negative fraction. The CDR3 here reads CASSVEGSHTEAFF. The nucleotides are TGTGCCAGCAGTGTCGAGGGGTCGCACACTGAAGCTTTCTTT.